The 26 T cell receptor beta chains given below trace back to one sample, sequenced in a study of blood T cell repertoires in COVID-19. Measured with immunoSEQ multiplex PCR; TCRdb has only the in-frame clones, and not every one. The top ten clones hold 1.5% to 2% of a sample with more than 300,000 clones, approximately 90% of them seen once. Specimen: peripheral blood. The source is a woman aged 30 to 39 with COVID-19, enrolled during active disease.

The V call is TRBV5-1, the J call TRBJ2-3, with 7 bases aligning to TRBD1. Germline CDR1 SGHRS, CDR2 YFSETQ. The length of the CDR3 is 15 residues. Unmatched junction bases numbered 4, after V lost 1 base and J lost 2 bases. CDR3: CASSLPGTATDTQYF. The CDR3, as DNA: TGCGCCAGCAGCTTGCCCGGGACAGCCACAGATACGCAGTATTTT.

This chain connects TRBV4-3 to TRBJ2-5; 9 bases agree with TRBD2. V lost 5 bases, J lost 5 bases, and 6 bases stayed unmatched. Germline V gene lookup returns CDR1 LGHNA and CDR2 YSLEER. The CDR3 is 14 amino acids. The CDR3 region has the DNA TGCGCCAGCAGCAAGGGGCTAGCGGGGGAGACCCAGTACTTC. Amino acid sequence: CASSKGLAGETQYF.

Comment on this clone: The sample holds other DNA sequences that translate to the same CDR3. The gene calls are TRBV28 and TRBJ1-1, with D unclear. Trimming cost V 1 base and J 0 bases, with 3 bases left between them. There are 13 residues in the CDR3. In germline, CDR1 is MDHEN, CDR2 SYDVKM. The CDR3 spells CASSLSLNTEAFF. CDR3 in DNA: TGTGCCAGCAGTTTATCATTGAACACTGAAGCTTTCTTT.

The chain recombines TRBV29-1 with TRBJ1-2, with 8 bases that match TRBD1. The CDR3 spans 10 residues. Unmatched junction bases numbered 5, after V lost 5 bases and J lost 12 bases. Germline CDR1 reads SQVTM; CDR2 reads ANQGSEA. The CDR3 nucleotides read TGCAGCGTTACCGGGACAGGAAACACCTTC. Encoded protein: CSVTGTGNTF. The variable domain in full, completed from reference TRBV29-1 and TRBJ1-2, reads SAVISQKPSRDICQRGTSLTIQCQVDSQVTMMFWYRQQPGQSLTLIATANQGSEATYESGFVIDKFPISRPNLTFSTLTVSNMSPEDSSIYLCSVTGTGNTFGSGTRLTVV.

V usage is TRBV30 and J usage is TRBJ1-5, with D hard to call. This CDR3 is 13 amino acids long. V was trimmed by 0 bases and J by 10 bases, leaving 13 bases between them. Germline values: CDR1 GTSNPN, CDR2 SVGIG (reference sequence). Written as DNA, the CDR3 is TGTGCCTGGAGTGTAATAGCGGAGGGACCCCAGCATTTT. This codes for CAWSVIAEGPQHF.

V and J are TRBV5-1 and TRBJ1-4, with D perhaps TRBD1 (6 bases). This CDR3 has 13 amino acids. The germline CDR1 and CDR2 sequences are SGHRS and YFSETQ. Trimming cost V 4 bases and J 8 bases, with 12 bases left between them. In nucleotides, the CDR3 is TGCGCCAGCAGCGCAGGGGACGGGGAAAAACTGTTTTTT. It specifies CASSAGDGEKLFF.

This clone has just one count. The chain combines TRBV7-2 with TRBJ2-3; 7 bases align to TRBD2. CDR3 length: 16 amino acids. V dropped 1 base and J dropped 2; count of bases not matched to a gene: 6. The germline gives CDR1 SGHTA, CDR2 FQGNSA. CDR3 region: CASSLGDYINTDTQYF. The CDR3 DNA follows: TGTGCCAGCAGCTTAGGGGACTACATTAACACAGATACGCAGTATTTT.

This clone was detected once. This chain joins TRBV27 and TRBJ2-1; possible D gene TRBD1, 6 bases. V was cut by 6 bases and J by 0 bases, with 12 bases left in between. This CDR3 contains 15 residues. Germline V gene lookup returns CDR1 MNHEY and CDR2 SMNVEV (reference sequence). Here the CDR3 reads CASSKRGTSYNEQFF. DNA of the CDR3: TGTGCCAGCAGCAAGAGGGGGACCTCCTACAATGAGCAGTTCTTC.

The V and J genes are TRBV6-1 and TRBJ1-2; TRBD1 might be the D (6 bases). Germline V gene data show CDR1 as MNHNS and CDR2 as SASEGT. The CDR3 contains 14 residues. V dropped 2 bases and J dropped 8 bases, with 15 bases sitting between them. CDR3 in DNA: TGTGCCAGCAGTGAATTTGGGGGCTCCCGCGGCTACACCTTC. Its translation: CASSEFGGSRGYTF.

This chain uses TRBV30 with TRBJ2-3, with 10 positions matching TRBD2. The trim removed 1 base at V and 5 bases at J, leaving 12 bases unmatched. The CDR3 covers 17 residues. Germline V gene lookup returns CDR1 GTSNPN and CDR2 SVGIG (reference sequence). CDR3 sequence reads: CAWSAPGLASSRDTQYF. For the CDR3, the DNA is TGTGCCTGGAGTGCCCCGGGACTAGCGAGCTCGAGAGATACGCAGTATTTT.

This clone was found a few times. The chain employs TRBV19 and TRBJ1-2, with 7 bases identical to TRBD1. Unmatched junction bases numbered 6, after V lost 9 bases and J lost 2 bases. Germline CDR1 reads LNHDA; CDR2 reads SQIVND (reference sequence). The CDR3 spans 13 residues. The CDR3 DNA reads as TGTGCCAGCGGGGACAGAAGAAACTATGGCTACACCTTC. It specifies CASGDRRNYGYTF.

V and J are TRBV6-2 or TRBV6-3 and TRBJ2-7; D unresolved. CDR3 length equals 14 residues. The V end lost 5 bases, the J end lost 0 bases, and 11 bases lay between the germline ends. Germline V CDR1 and CDR2: MNHEY, SVGEGT. CDR3 sequence: CASSLTVSSYEQYF. The CDR3 DNA sequence: TGTGCCAGCAGTCTAACAGTAAGCTCCTACGAGCAGTACTTC.

This chain links TRBV28 with TRBJ2-5, with 8 bases aligning to TRBD1. CDR3 length equals 14 residues. V lost 7 bases and J lost 2; bases outside the gene matches: 6. The V gene's germline CDR1 is MDHEN and CDR2 SYDVKM. CDR3 nucleotide sequence: TGTGCCAGCAACCTACAGGGGGTTCAAGAGACCCAGTACTTC. Translating gives CASNLQGVQETQYF.

This chain joins TRBV3-1 (or the pseudogene TRBV3-2) and TRBJ1-6; D is ambiguous. V gave up 4 bases and J gave up 5 bases, with 9 bases separating them. Germline V gene sequence: CDR1 LGHDT, CDR2 YNNKEL (reference sequence). This CDR3 spans 14 amino acids. CDR3 bases: TGTGCCAGCAGCCCCACTGCGGATAATTCACCCCTCCACTTT. Encoded protein: CASSPTADNSPLHF.

J is TRBJ2-1 and V is TRBV5-4; TRBD2 aligns across 16 bases. CDR3 length: 18 amino acids. The V segment lost 5 bases and the J segment 3 bases; nucleotides outside the gene matches: 8. Germline V gene lookup returns CDR1 SGHNT and CDR2 YYREEE (reference sequence). The CDR3 loop reads CASSKGLAGGFVYNEQFF. The CDR3 DNA follows: TGTGCCAGCAGTAAGGGACTAGCGGGGGGGTTTGTCTACAATGAGCAGTTCTTC.

This rearrangement joins TRBV4-1 to TRBJ1-4; D is unresolved. V lost 4 bases to trimming and J lost 8 bases, with 20 bases between them. Per the germline V gene, CDR1 is MGHRA and CDR2 is YSYEKL. This CDR3 comprises 16 residues. CDR3 region: CASSPLDGGFDEKLFF. The CDR3 DNA is TGCGCCAGCAGCCCCCTCGATGGAGGCTTCGACGAAAAACTGTTTTTT.

This clone was seen just once. The chain has TRBV15 and TRBJ2-1, with TRBD2 matching 8 bases. This CDR3 has 13 residues. V trimming: 3 bases; J trimming: 15 bases; junction bases outside the gene matches: 10. CDR1 and CDR2 from the germline V gene are LNHNV and YYDKDF (reference sequence). In nucleotides, the CDR3 is TGTGCCACCAGCAGTGAAGGACTAGCTCTTCCGTTCTTC. It encodes CATSSEGLALPFF.

The rearrangement joins TRBV2 to TRBJ1-6; the D is unclear. CDR3 length equals 12 residues. Germline V gene lookup returns CDR1 SNHLY and CDR2 FYNNEI. The germline V and J ends were trimmed by 3 bases and 9 bases, with 6 bases remaining between them. The CDR3 DNA follows: TGTGCCAGCAGTGAGAGGTCTTCACCCCTCCACTTT. Protein sequence: CASSERSSPLHF.

The V call is TRBV18, the J call TRBJ1-2; the D gene is possibly TRBD1 (5 bases). Germline CDR1 KGHSH, CDR2 LQKENI. V gave up 1 base and J gave up 4 bases, with 10 bases separating them. CDR3 length equals 14 residues. CDR3 DNA: TGTGCCAGCTCACCACAGTTTCAGGGCTATGGCTACACCTTC. This gives the protein CASSPQFQGYGYTF.

The chain recombines TRBV7-8 with TRBJ1-6; no firm D call. Trimming removed 5 bases at V and 6 bases at J, with 17 bases between. The CDR3 length is 16 residues. Germline V gives CDR1 SGHVS, CDR2 FQNEAQ. In nucleotides, the CDR3 is TGTGCCAGCAGCCCCTCGGGTGTCAGACCTAATTCACCCCTCCACTTT. Amino acids: CASSPSGVRPNSPLHF.

The rearrangement joins TRBV30 to TRBJ2-1, with TRBD2 matching 10 bases. Unmatched junction bases numbered 2, after V lost 2 bases and J lost 4 bases. Looked up from germline, CDR1 is GTSNPN and CDR2 is SVGIG (reference sequence). The CDR3 length is 14 residues. Written as DNA, the CDR3 is TGTGCCTGGAGTTCTAGCGGGGGATACAATGAGCAGTTCTTC. Translating gives CAWSSSGGYNEQFF.

This clone was seen only once. The chain has TRBV7-2 and TRBJ2-2; TRBD1 matches at 7 bases. In germline, CDR1 is SGHTA, CDR2 FQGNSA. The CDR3 spans 16 residues. V shed 2 bases, J shed 1 base, and the junction held 4 bases outside the gene matches. The CDR3 nucleotides read TGTGCCAGCAGCTTACGGGACAGAAGGAACACCGGGGAGCTGTTTTTT. Its translation is CASSLRDRRNTGELFF.

This clone was detected only a few times. The V call is TRBV28, the J call TRBJ1-1; tentatively, D is TRBD1 (5 bases). The CDR3 runs to 13 residues. Per the germline V gene, CDR1 is MDHEN and CDR2 is SYDVKM. V was shortened by 7 bases and J by 0 bases, with 9 bases between the two germline ends. The CDR3 loop reads CASIRQMNTEAFF. The CDR3 nucleotides read TGTGCCAGCATCCGACAGATGAACACTGAAGCTTTCTTT.

This chain joins TRBV18 and TRBJ2-1; D ambiguous. The V gene's germline CDR1 is KGHSH and CDR2 LQKENI. There are 14 residues in the CDR3. V was clipped by 1 base and J by 7 bases, with 11 bases between them. CDR3 nucleotide sequence: TGTGCCAGCTCACCACAGAAACTAAAGAATGAGCAGTTCTTC. Its protein is CASSPQKLKNEQFF. The entire variable domain, with the rest obtained from reference TRBV18 and TRBJ2-1, is as follows: NAGVMQNPRHLVRRRGQEARLRCSPMKGHSHVYWYRQLPEEGLKFMVYLQKENIIDESGMPKERFSAEFPKEGPSILRIQQVVRGDSAAYFCASSPQKLKNEQFFGPGTRLTVL.

This chain joins TRBV11-3 and TRBJ1-1; maybe TRBD1 (6 bases). Germline CDR1 and CDR2: SGHNT and YENEEA. The V and J ends lost 5 bases and 7 bases respectively, with 20 bases between them. The CDR3 is made up of 15 amino acids. The CDR3 is CASSPGGRSTGEAFF. CDR3 nucleotide sequence: TGTGCCAGCAGCCCAGGCGGGCGGTCGACAGGTGAAGCTTTCTTT.

The chain carries TRBV11-1 and TRBJ2-1; 7 bases line up with TRBD2. This CDR3 spans 13 amino acids. Germline lookup yields CDR1 SGHAT and CDR2 FQDESV (reference sequence). V was clipped by 5 bases and J by 9 bases; unmatched bases: 7. CDR3 bases: TGTGCCAGCAGCCTGGCTCGCGGGGGTGAGCAGTTCTTC. It yields the protein CASSLARGGEQFF.